The clone carrying this TCR beta chain has a handful of counts. The antigen is unknown. These data come from a study of T cells in Graves' hyperthyroidism and ophthalmopathy. Overall study results and limits: Among clonotypes expanded in thyroid above 0.001, most were also found in blood.

On the basis of clinical symptoms, serum thyroxine and TRAb, thyroid ultrasound and orbital computed tomography, diagnoses were made. The investigators amplified TCR beta CDR3 regions from RNA transcripts. HTBI primers were used for first-round RT-PCR of the TCR CDR3. TCRdb re-called the multiplex PCR reads with MiXCR, one entry per CDR3 protein. The sample includes fewer than 750,000 distinct CDR3 sequences, approximately 44% of them seen just once. The V segment lost 4 bases and the J segment 2 bases; nucleotides outside the gene matches: 10. CDR1 and CDR2 from the germline V gene are MNHEY and SVGAGI. The CDR3 has 16 amino acids.

The sequenced sample consisted of peripheral blood or thyroid tissue (not recorded which). The chain combines TRBV6-5 with TRBJ2-7; 8 bases are a match to TRBD1. This clonotype was sampled from a woman between 18 and 29 years old with Graves' hyperthyroidism. The CDR3 DNA reads TGTGCCAGCAGTTCCGAACGACAGGGGATGCCCTACGAGCAGTACTTC. This encodes CASSSERQGMPYEQYF.